Presented here are 18 T cell receptor beta chains from one specimen sequenced in a study of Tregs in tolerant kidney transplant recipients. The method was immunoSEQ multiplex PCR; TCRdb's version includes in-frame clones alone and lacks a portion of them. The sample comprises over 85,000 clones, 80% to 95% of which are singletons, and 0.46% rests with the top ten. Sequenced material: CD4+ T cells from blood, taken before the transplant. These receptor sequences come from a human donor who received a combined kidney and bone marrow transplant.

V is TRBV30 and J is TRBJ1-3, with D possibly being TRBD1 (5 bases). The V gene lost 2 bases and the J gene lost 8 bases, with 16 bases spanning the gap. The CDR3 spans 14 residues. Looked up from germline, CDR1 is GTSNPN and CDR2 is SVGIG (reference sequence). CDR3 coding DNA: TGTGCCTGGAGTTCCCGGGGGGGGTCGGACACCATATATTTT. Translation gives CAWSSRGGSDTIYF.

The V gene is TRBV5-6, the J gene TRBJ2-5; 10 bases fit TRBD2. J was trimmed by 1 base and V by 4 bases; bases with no gene match: 10. The CDR3 has 17 amino acids. CDR1 and CDR2 (germline): SGHDT, YYEEEE. This CDR3 reads CASSARLAGILQETQYF. The CDR3 DNA sequence: TGTGCCAGCAGCGCCCGACTAGCGGGCATCCTCCAAGAGACCCAGTACTTC.

The chain couples TRBV6-1 to TRBJ1-1; D remains ambiguous. The germline gives CDR1 MNHNS, CDR2 SASEGT. This CDR3 has 14 amino acids. The V gene lost 1 base and the J gene lost 2 bases, with 8 bases spanning the gap. The CDR3 region has the DNA TGTGCCAGCAGTGAAGTTGGTACAAACACTGAAGCTTTCTTT. Amino acids: CASSEVGTNTEAFF.

This chain links TRBV19 with TRBJ2-3, with 15 bases fitting TRBD2. V was clipped by 3 bases and J by 5 bases; unmatched bases: 9. Germline loops: CDR1 LNHDA, CDR2 SQIVND (reference sequence). This CDR3 has 18 residues. This CDR3 reads CASSMDWTSGGGLDTQYF. The CDR3 DNA follows: TGTGCCAGTAGTATGGACTGGACTAGCGGGGGGGGGTTAGATACGCAGTATTTT.

The chain is built from TRBV30 and TRBJ2-4, with D unclear. The CDR3 spans 14 residues. Trimming removed 3 bases from V and 8 bases from J, with 17 bases in between. Per the germline V gene, CDR1 is GTSNPN and CDR2 is SVGIG (reference sequence). The CDR3 DNA follows: TGTGCCTGGAGAGGCCTAGTTAGTTCGGACATTCAGTACTTC. It translates to CAWRGLVSSDIQYF.

This sequence joins TRBV19 and TRBJ2-2; 9 positions match TRBD1. The J segment lost 6 bases and the V segment lost 5 bases, leaving 4 bases of the junction unmatched. This CDR3 is built from 14 residues. Germline V gene lookup returns CDR1 LNHDA and CDR2 SQIVND (reference sequence). The CDR3 loop reads CASSVNRGPGELFF. CDR3 DNA sequence: TGTGCCAGTAGTGTCAACAGGGGGCCCGGGGAGCTGTTTTTT.

The chain has TRBV19 and TRBJ1-5; tentative D call: TRBD1 (5 bases). This CDR3 region has 14 residues. CDR1 is LNHDA and CDR2 is SQIVND in the germline V gene (reference sequence). The V end lost 3 bases, the J end lost 4 bases, and 10 bases lay between the germline ends. The CDR3 spells CASSIFRGNQPQHF. DNA for the CDR3: TGTGCCAGTAGTATCTTTCGGGGGAATCAGCCCCAGCATTTT.

This sequence joins TRBV7-6 and TRBJ2-5, with unresolved D. CDR1 SGHVS and CDR2 FNYEAQ come from the germline V gene. The CDR3 sequence is 13 residues long. V shed 6 bases and J shed 7 bases, with 15 bases lying between them. The CDR3 DNA reads as TGTGCCAGCAGGCCATGGAGCGATGGGACCCAGTACTTC. Translation: CASRPWSDGTQYF. Based on the CDR3 plus reference TRBV7-6 and TRBJ2-5, the full variable domain is GAGVSQSPRYKVTKRGQDVALRCDPISGHVSLYWYRQALGQGPEFLTYFNYEAQQDKSGLPNDRFSAERPEGSISTLTIQRTEQRDSAMYRCASRPWSDGTQYFGPGTRLLVL.

The gene calls are TRBV5-1 and TRBJ2-1, with a possible D match to TRBD1 (6 bases). This CDR3 is 14 amino acids long. The germline gives CDR1 SGHRS, CDR2 YFSETQ. V lost 1 base and J 7 bases, leaving 12 bases between the germline ends. The CDR3 DNA follows: TGCGCCAGCAGCTTGACAGGGCCGCGGAATGAGCAGTTCTTC. It is translated as CASSLTGPRNEQFF.

CDR3 sequence (DNA): TGCGCCAGCATGAATGGCGGGAGGTTTCCTGAGCAGTTCTTC. Translation: CASMNGGRFPEQFF. The gene calls are TRBV5-1 and TRBJ2-1, with 8 bases identical to TRBD2. With V trimmed by 6 bases and J by 9 bases, 11 bases remained unmatched. The V gene's germline CDR1 is SGHRS and CDR2 YFSETQ. This CDR3 has 14 residues. The full variable domain, its missing parts supplied by reference TRBV5-1 and TRBJ2-1, is KAGVTQTPRYLIKTRGQQVTLSCSPISGHRSVSWYQQTPGQGLQFLFEYFSETQRNKGNFPGRFSGRQFSNSRSEMNVSTLELGDSALYLCASMNGGRFPEQFFGPGTRLTVL.

About this clone itself: At one end, the junction sequence differs from germline, possibly due to a read error. The same CDR3 also results from other DNA sequences found in this sample. The rearrangement joins TRBV5-1 to TRBJ1-6; D is possibly TRBD1 (6 bases). The CDR3 is 15 residues long. Germline lookup yields CDR1 SGHRS and CDR2 YFSETQ. In DNA, the CDR3 is TGCGCCAGCAGCTGGTTGGGACAAGGAAATTCCCCCCTCCACTTT. Its protein is CASSWLGQGNSPLHF.

The V gene is TRBV11-2, the J gene TRBJ2-7; a weak D match, TRBD2 (6 bases). This CDR3 has 14 residues. Germline V CDR1 and CDR2: SGHAT, FQNNGV. Trimming cost V 2 bases and J 0 bases, with 8 bases left between them. CDR3 sequence (DNA): TGTGCCAGCAGCTTATTCGGGAGCTCCTACGAGCAGTACTTC. This encodes CASSLFGSSYEQYF.

This clone was recorded once. The gene calls are TRBV4-2 and TRBJ2-5; the D gene is possibly TRBD2 (6 bases). The germline V and J ends were trimmed by 0 bases and 2 bases, with 13 bases remaining between them. The CDR3 is 16 amino acids. Germline CDR1 reads LGHNA; CDR2 reads YNFKEQ. The CDR3 coding sequence is TGTGCCAGCAGCCAAGAAGGGTTCGGGGGTCAAGAGACCCAGTACTTC. Translation gives CASSQEGFGGQETQYF.

The rearrangement uses TRBV4-2 and TRBJ2-3, with D maybe TRBD2 (5 bases). V was pared by 5 bases and J by 1 base, with 16 bases between. The V gene's germline CDR1 is LGHNA and CDR2 YNFKEQ. CDR3 length: 16 residues. CDR3 sequence reads: CASSLVGDQGTDTQYF. The DNA of the CDR3 is TGTGCCAGCAGCTTGGTCGGGGATCAAGGCACAGATACGCAGTATTTT.

This chain links TRBV5-6 with TRBJ2-1, with 7 nucleotides matching TRBD2. The CDR3 totals 16 residues. Unmatched junction bases numbered 7, after V lost 4 bases and J lost 0 bases. Germline V gene sequence: CDR1 SGHDT, CDR2 YYEEEE. CDR3 coding DNA: TGTGCCAGCAGCAGCCGGGAGGCCAGCTCCTACAATGAGCAGTTCTTC. Translating gives CASSSREASSYNEQFF.

The CDR3 protein is CASIPLKTGVGQETQYF. The CDR3 coding sequence is TGTGCCAGCATCCCTCTAAAGACTGGTGTAGGACAAGAGACCCAGTACTTC. The chain carries TRBV28 and TRBJ2-5; D uncertain. CDR3 length: 17 amino acids. Germline V gene data show CDR1 as MDHEN and CDR2 as SYDVKM. Trimming cost V 7 bases and J 2 bases, with 23 bases left between them.

The V gene is TRBV7-7, the J gene TRBJ2-2; D might be TRBD1 (6 bases). The CDR3 is made up of 15 amino acids. V lost 3 bases to trimming and J lost 1 base, with 9 bases between them. Germline loops: CDR1 SSHAT, CDR2 FNYEAQ (reference sequence). The CDR3 spells CASSLGAGNTGELFF. CDR3 nucleotide sequence: TGTGCCAGCAGCTTGGGGGCAGGGAACACCGGGGAGCTGTTTTTT. Using reference TRBV7-7 and TRBJ2-2 for the parts outside the CDR3, the full variable domain is GAGVSQSPRYKVTKRGQDVTLRCDPISSHATLYWYQQALGQGPEFLTYFNYEAQPDKSGLPSDRFSAERPEGSISTLTIQRTEQRDSAMYRCASSLGAGNTGELFFGEGSRLTVL.

This clone was found a few times. The rearrangement links TRBV2 to TRBJ1-4, with a tentative D call TRBD1 (6 bases). The CDR3 contains 14 residues. The V end lost 7 bases, the J end lost 2 bases, and 11 bases lay between the germline ends. Germline lookup yields CDR1 SNHLY and CDR2 FYNNEI. The CDR3 DNA reads as TGTGCCAGCAAGCAGGGGCCGACTAATGAAAAACTGTTTTTT. Its protein is CASKQGPTNEKLFF. The variable domain in full, completed from reference TRBV2 and TRBJ1-4, reads EPEVTQTPSHQVTQMGQEVILRCVPISNHLYFYWYRQILGQKVEFLVSFYNNEISEKSEIFDDQFSVERPDGSNFTLKIRSTKLEDSAMYFCASKQGPTNEKLFFGSGTQLSVL.